Presented here are 6 T cell receptor beta chains from one specimen sequenced in a study of blood T cell repertoires in COVID-19. Assay: immunoSEQ multiplex PCR; the TCRdb copy retains only in-frame clones and omits some. The data show about 140,000 clones, with less than 85% seen just once and under 2% held by the top ten. The source material was PBMCs or T cells enriched from blood (not recorded which). The origin of the receptors is a woman younger than 35 who had been exposed to COVID-19.

This clone was recorded only once. In DNA form, the CDR3 reads TGTGCCAGCAGCGTAGATGGGCAGGGGGGTTATGGCTACACCTTC. This sequence encodes CASSVDGQGGYGYTF. The chain combines TRBV9 with TRBJ1-2, with 7 bases that match TRBD1. The trim removed 0 bases at V and 5 bases at J, leaving 7 bases unmatched. Germline V gene sequence: CDR1 SGDLS, CDR2 YYNGEE. The CDR3 loop spans 15 amino acids.

V is TRBV24-1 and J is TRBJ2-1; D gene uncertain. V shed 4 bases and J shed 9 bases, with 18 bases lying between them. The CDR3 covers 15 residues. Germline CDR1 is KGHDR and CDR2 is SFDVKD. As DNA, the CDR3 is TGTGCCACCAGTGACTACGACCCTAGATTGGCTGAGCAGTTCTTC. Its translation is CATSDYDPRLAEQFF.

This chain connects TRBV3-1 (or the pseudogene TRBV3-2) to TRBJ2-1; 7 positions match TRBD2. The CDR3 runs to 16 residues. The V gene end was trimmed by 0 bases and the J gene end by 8 bases; junction bases not matched to a gene: 10. The germline V gene encodes CDR1 LGHDT and CDR2 YNNKEL (reference sequence). CDR3 protein: CASSQEFREGFDEQFF. The CDR3 bases are TGTGCCAGCAGCCAAGAATTTAGGGAGGGCTTTGATGAGCAGTTCTTC.

As to this clone: Additional DNA sequences in this sample encode the identical CDR3. The chain carries TRBV7-9 and TRBJ2-1; 12 positions match TRBD2. CDR3 length equals 16 residues. V was clipped by 5 bases and J by 0 bases; unmatched bases: 2. Germline V CDR1 and CDR2: SEHNR, FQNEAQ (reference sequence). CDR3 sequence: CASSPTSGSSYNEQFF. CDR3 sequence (DNA): TGTGCCAGCAGCCCGACTAGCGGGAGCTCCTACAATGAGCAGTTCTTC.

J is TRBJ1-4 and V is TRBV25-1, with TRBD1 identical over 8 bases. Germline V gives CDR1 MGHDK, CDR2 SYGVNS. Trimming took 0 bases from V and 8 from J; bases not matched to a gene: 5. The length of the CDR3 is 15 residues. The CDR3 sequence: CASSEYSGGGEKLFF. CDR3 coding DNA: TGTGCCAGCAGTGAATACTCAGGGGGCGGGGAAAAACTGTTTTTT.

The chain uses TRBV27 and TRBJ2-7; D is unclear. The germline V gene has CDR1 MNHEY and CDR2 SMNVEV (reference sequence). The CDR3 runs 13 residues. V gave up 3 bases and J gave up 2 bases, with 8 bases separating them. CDR3 loop: CASSFSATYEQYF. The DNA of the CDR3 is TGTGCCAGCAGTTTTTCAGCGACCTACGAGCAGTACTTC.